The rows below give T cell receptor beta chains drawn from one sample of a study of CD8 T cells in ankylosing spondylitis. TCRdb passed the 5' RACE reads through MiXCR, listing each CDR3 protein once. The sample contains 200,000 to 300,000 distinct CDR3 sequences, 8.6% of which appear only once. Sequenced input: blood, either unsorted or a sorted T cell fraction (not recorded which). These receptors all stem from a male donor with ankylosing spondylitis or in good health (not recorded which). The CDR3 runs from the conserved cysteine through the conserved F or W. D genes are given only for firm matches. Part of the rows lack a size; the others show once, few, many or a class for expanded clones.

j_call d_call clone_size v_call cdr3_aa cdr3_nt
TRBJ2-5 TRBD2 many TRBV20-1 CSSTGTSGRDQETQYF TGCAGTAGTACCGGGACTAGCGGGAGGGACCAAGAGACCCAGTACTTC
TRBJ2-3 - many TRBV11-2 CASSLGGDVLTDTQYF TGTGCCAGCAGCTTAGGAGGGGATGTTCTTACAGATACGCAGTATTTT
TRBJ1-2 - many TRBV6-2/TRBV6-3 CASSDRDGYTF TGTGCCAGCAGTGACAGAGATGGCTACACCTTC
TRBJ1-5 TRBD1 many TRBV7-2 CASSSTGRDQPQHF TGTGCCAGCAGCTCGACAGGGAGGGATCAGCCCCAGCATTTT
TRBJ1-6 - many TRBV20-1 CSARDPGEGRWYNSPLHF TGCAGTGCTAGAGATCCAGGGGAGGGACGATGGTATAATTCACCCCTCCACTTT
TRBJ2-7 - - TRBV20-1 CSASPGGSYEQYF TGCAGTGCTAGCCCCGGAGGTAGCTACGAGCAGTACTTC
TRBJ2-7 TRBD2 many TRBV10-2 CASSDGRELDEQYF TGCGCCAGCAGTGATGGGAGGGAATTGGACGAGCAGTACTTC
TRBJ2-5 - - TRBV5-1 CASSFLRDGETQYF TGCGCCAGCAGCTTCCTCCGGGACGGAGAGACCCAGTACTTC
TRBJ2-1 - many TRBV12-3/TRBV12-4 CASSLAGGGQFF TGTGCCAGCAGTTTAGCTGGGGGCGGGCAGTTCTTC
TRBJ2-3 TRBD2 many TRBV20-1 CSARDGPSGRAGTDTQYF TGCAGTGCTAGAGATGGGCCTAGCGGGAGGGCCGGCACAGATACGCAGTATTTT
TRBJ1-2 - few TRBV6-2/TRBV6-3 CASSPDLGFTF TGTGCCAGCAGCCCGGATCTTGGCTTCACCTTC
TRBJ1-1 - many TRBV12-3/TRBV12-4 CASSDWEREAFF TGTGCCAGCAGCGATTGGGAGCGTGAAGCTTTCTTT
TRBJ1-3 - - TRBV30 CAWSTGGDVNTIYF TGTGCCTGGAGTACGGGGGGCGACGTAAACACCATATATTTT
TRBJ2-5 - many TRBV12-3/TRBV12-4 CASSPLGHVETQYF TGTGCCAGCAGTCCGCTGGGCCATGTGGAGACCCAGTACTTC
TRBJ1-2 - many TRBV27 CASSLNHIHGYTF TGTGCCAGCAGTCTCAACCACATCCATGGCTACACCTTC
TRBJ2-6 - many TRBV9 CASSVTGAGANVLTF TGTGCCAGCAGCGTAACGGGGGCTGGGGCCAACGTCCTGACTTTC
TRBJ1-2 - many TRBV5-1 CASSSVTTGGYTF TGCGCCAGCAGCTCGGTAACGACCGGTGGCTACACCTTC
TRBJ1-2 TRBD1 - TRBV10-2 CASSEDRGHGYTF TGCGCCAGCAGTGAGGACAGGGGGCACGGCTACACCTTC
TRBJ1-1 - many TRBV4-3 CASSQDRSNTEAFF TGCGCCAGCAGCCAGGATCGATCGAACACTGAAGCTTTCTTT
TRBJ1-5 - many TRBV20-1 CSAHRADSNQPQHF TGCAGTGCCCACAGGGCGGATAGCAATCAGCCCCAGCATTTT
TRBJ1-3 - many TRBV6-1 CASIDFGSGNTIYF TGTGCCAGCATAGACTTCGGCTCTGGAAACACCATATATTTT
TRBJ1-6 - many TRBV7-2 CASRPGTDNSPLHF TGTGCCAGCCGCCCCGGGACGGACAATTCACCCCTCCACTTT
TRBJ1-4 - - TRBV6-1 CASRERLTGLNEKLFF TGTGCCAGCAGGGAGCGTTTGACAGGCCTTAATGAAAAACTGTTTTTT
TRBJ2-2 - many TRBV12-3/TRBV12-4 CASTLSTGELFF TGTGCCAGCACCCTGTCCACCGGGGAGCTGTTTTTT
TRBJ1-6 TRBD1 many TRBV20-1 CSARDPGQGVSPLHF TGCAGTGCTAGAGATCCCGGACAGGGTGTCTCACCCCTCCACTTT
TRBJ2-7 TRBD1 few TRBV7-9 CASSKDRGIDEQYF TGTGCCAGCAGCAAGGACAGGGGAATTGACGAGCAGTACTTC
TRBJ1-6 - - TRBV7-2 CASSEVRTEVYNSPLHF TGTGCCAGCAGCGAGGTCCGGACGGAGGTTTATAATTCACCCCTCCACTTT
TRBJ2-1 TRBD2 many TRBV20-1 CSARAPSGNEQFF TGCAGTGCTAGAGCCCCTAGCGGCAATGAGCAGTTCTTC
TRBJ2-1 TRBD1 few TRBV5-1 CATRVPSGTGGPLSYNEQFF TGCGCCACCAGGGTTCCCTCCGGGACAGGGGGCCCTCTATCCTACAATGAGCAGTTCTTC
TRBJ2-1 TRBD1 - TRBV15 CASSRERTGGGEQFF TGTGCCTCCAGCAGGGAAAGGACAGGGGGTGGTGAGCAGTTCTTC
TRBJ1-2 - many TRBV7-9 CASSLNVDGYTF TGTGCCAGCAGCTTGAATGTGGATGGCTACACCTTC
TRBJ1-1 - many TRBV5-1 CASSLASGNFAEAFF TGCGCCAGCAGCTTGGCTTCAGGGAATTTCGCGGAAGCTTTCTTT
TRBJ2-2 - many TRBV4-2 CASSQAMLTNTGELFF TGTGCCAGCAGCCAAGCAATGCTCACGAACACCGGGGAGCTGTTTTTT
TRBJ2-2 TRBD2 few TRBV20-1 CSARTSGRHTGELFF TGCAGTGCTAGGACTAGCGGGAGACACACCGGGGAGCTGTTTTTT
TRBJ2-3 TRBD2 many TRBV18 CASSIGLAGDTQYF TGTGCCAGCTCAATTGGACTAGCGGGGGATACGCAGTATTTT
TRBJ2-2 - - TRBV30 CAWSRPDRPNTGELFF TGTGCCTGGAGTCGCCCGGACAGACCTAACACCGGGGAGCTGTTTTTT
TRBJ1-4 - - TRBV28 CASSLSYNEKLFF TGTGCCAGCAGTTTATCCTATAATGAAAAACTGTTTTTT
TRBJ1-5 - few TRBV6-1 CASRPLTGYNQPQHF TGTGCCAGCAGACCTCTCACAGGGTACAATCAGCCCCAGCATTTT
TRBJ1-2 TRBD1 - TRBV6-1 CASRIRGLGTGPEWSYTF TGTGCCAGCAGGATACGTGGGCTAGGGACAGGGCCCGAGTGGTCCTACACCTTC
TRBJ1-5 TRBD1 many TRBV7-2 CASSLSGTGGHNQPQHF TGTGCCAGCAGCTTAAGTGGGACAGGGGGCCATAATCAGCCCCAGCATTTT